These T cell receptor beta chains were read from a single sample in a study of blood T cell repertoires in COVID-19. This table comes from immunoSEQ multiplex PCR, and its TCRdb copy is limited to in-frame clones, with some not included. The sample includes some 260,000 clones, 82% seen only once; the top ten take 4.9%. Input material: peripheral blood. These receptors all stem from a woman older than 75 with active or convalescent COVID-19. CDR3s include the opening cysteine and the closing phenylalanine or tryptophan. Each record gives: V gene, clone size, D gene, J gene, CDR3 DNA, CDR3 protein. A D gene is named only where the DNA matches it firmly. For some rows the clone size is stated as once, few or many, or as a class when expanded; others skip it.

>TRBV30|.|.|TRBJ2-7
TGTGCCTGGAGGGAACCGACACGGACCTACGAGCAGTACTTC
CAWREPTRTYEQYF
>TRBV10-3|.|.|TRBJ1-5
TGTGCCATCAGTGAAAACGTTAGGGGTCAGCCCCAGCATTTT
CAISENVRGQPQHF
>TRBV11-2|few|.|TRBJ1-1
TGTGCCAGCAGCCCACGTGGGCCGTTCATGAACACTGAAGCTTTCTTT
CASSPRGPFMNTEAFF
>TRBV2|.|.|TRBJ1-4
TGTGCCAGCAGTGAATTTGGGCGCTTCCGAGCAACTAATGAAAAACTGTTTTTT
CASSEFGRFRATNEKLFF
>TRBV6-5|.|.|TRBJ1-2
TGTGCCAGCGAACCTATGGGAGGGCGAGGCTATGGCTACACCTTC
CASEPMGGRGYGYTF
>TRBV5-1|.|.|TRBJ1-4
TGCGCCAGCAGCTTTACTGGACCCAGGGAACTGGGGTGGAAACTGTTTTTT
CASSFTGPRELGWKLFF
>TRBV19|.|.|TRBJ1-1
TGTGCCAGTAGTACCCTACAAGCGCAAGCTTTCTTT
CASSTLQAQAFF
>TRBV20-1|.|.|TRBJ1-1
TGCAGTGCCCCCGGGGCTTTCTTT
CSAPGAFF
>TRBV27|few|.|TRBJ1-2
TGTGCCAGCAGTTTAAGGAGGGACCCTAACTATGGCTACACCTTC
CASSLRRDPNYGYTF
>TRBV5-1|.|.|TRBJ1-4
TGCGCCAGCAGCCCTAGACAAAACAGCGCGGGAAGGCGAGAAAAACTGTTTTTT
CASSPRQNSAGRREKLFF
>TRBV7-2|.|.|TRBJ2-5
TGTGCCAGCAGCCGTGGACAGCAAGAGACCCAGTACTTC
CASSRGQQETQYF
>TRBV29-1|.|TRBD1|TRBJ1-1
TGCAGCGTTGAATCCCGGGGACAGGGGGCTGGCACTGAAGCTTTCTTT
CSVESRGQGAGTEAFF
>TRBV5-4|.|TRBD1|TRBJ2-2
TGTGCCAGCAGCCGGGACAGGGTTAACACCGGGGAGCTGTTTTTT
CASSRDRVNTGELFF
>TRBV5-1|.|.|TRBJ1-1
TGCGCCAGCAGCTTAGTAACAGGGAACACTGAAGCTTTCTTT
CASSLVTGNTEAFF
>TRBV2|once|TRBD1|TRBJ1-2
TGTGCCAGCAGAGAAGGGACAGCCTATGGCTACACCTTC
CASREGTAYGYTF
>TRBV18|.|.|TRBJ1-6
TGTGCCAGCTCACCAGGGGGAGGGCGTTCACCCCTCCACTTT
CASSPGGGRSPLHF
>TRBV4-1|.|.|TRBJ2-2
TGCGCCAGCAGCCAAGAAACAGGACAAAGTCTCCGCACCGGGGAGCTGTTTTTT
CASSQETGQSLRTGELFF
>TRBV5-1|.|TRBD1|TRBJ1-2
TGCGCCAGCAGCCCCCTGACAGGGGACGGAGGCTACACCTTC
CASSPLTGDGGYTF
>TRBV5-1|.|.|TRBJ1-1
TGCGCCAGCAGCCAACAGGGAAAAACTGAAGCTTTCTTT
CASSQQGKTEAFF
>TRBV18|.|.|TRBJ1-2
TGTGCCAGCTCACCCTACGGAGCGCAAGCTAACTATGGCTACACCTTC
CASSPYGAQANYGYTF
>TRBV2|.|TRBD2|TRBJ2-4
TGTGCCAGCACCGAAACTAGCGGGAGTCGGAACATTCAGTACTTC
CASTETSGSRNIQYF
>TRBV11-1|.|TRBD2|TRBJ2-5
TGTGCCAGCAGCTTAGCGCTGACTAGCGGGGATCCCGAGACCCAGTACTTC
CASSLALTSGDPETQYF
>TRBV6-5|.|TRBD2|TRBJ2-1
TGTGCCAGCCAAGCGGGAGGAGGGAATGAGCAGTTCTTC
CASQAGGGNEQFF
>TRBV7-2|.|.|TRBJ1-5
TGTGCCAGCAGCTTAGGTCGGAATCAGCCCCAGCATTTT
CASSLGRNQPQHF
>TRBV10-2|.|.|TRBJ1-5
TGCGCCAGCAGTGACTGGGGGGACAATCAGCCCCAGCATTTT
CASSDWGDNQPQHF
>TRBV6-6|.|.|TRBJ1-3
TGTGCCAGCAGTCCCCTCGCGGGTTTAGGGGGCTCTGGAAACACCATATATTTT
CASSPLAGLGGSGNTIYF
>TRBV30|.|.|TRBJ1-3
TGTGCCTGGAGTGGAACAGGGCCCTCTTACTCACCCATATATTTT
CAWSGTGPSYSPIYF